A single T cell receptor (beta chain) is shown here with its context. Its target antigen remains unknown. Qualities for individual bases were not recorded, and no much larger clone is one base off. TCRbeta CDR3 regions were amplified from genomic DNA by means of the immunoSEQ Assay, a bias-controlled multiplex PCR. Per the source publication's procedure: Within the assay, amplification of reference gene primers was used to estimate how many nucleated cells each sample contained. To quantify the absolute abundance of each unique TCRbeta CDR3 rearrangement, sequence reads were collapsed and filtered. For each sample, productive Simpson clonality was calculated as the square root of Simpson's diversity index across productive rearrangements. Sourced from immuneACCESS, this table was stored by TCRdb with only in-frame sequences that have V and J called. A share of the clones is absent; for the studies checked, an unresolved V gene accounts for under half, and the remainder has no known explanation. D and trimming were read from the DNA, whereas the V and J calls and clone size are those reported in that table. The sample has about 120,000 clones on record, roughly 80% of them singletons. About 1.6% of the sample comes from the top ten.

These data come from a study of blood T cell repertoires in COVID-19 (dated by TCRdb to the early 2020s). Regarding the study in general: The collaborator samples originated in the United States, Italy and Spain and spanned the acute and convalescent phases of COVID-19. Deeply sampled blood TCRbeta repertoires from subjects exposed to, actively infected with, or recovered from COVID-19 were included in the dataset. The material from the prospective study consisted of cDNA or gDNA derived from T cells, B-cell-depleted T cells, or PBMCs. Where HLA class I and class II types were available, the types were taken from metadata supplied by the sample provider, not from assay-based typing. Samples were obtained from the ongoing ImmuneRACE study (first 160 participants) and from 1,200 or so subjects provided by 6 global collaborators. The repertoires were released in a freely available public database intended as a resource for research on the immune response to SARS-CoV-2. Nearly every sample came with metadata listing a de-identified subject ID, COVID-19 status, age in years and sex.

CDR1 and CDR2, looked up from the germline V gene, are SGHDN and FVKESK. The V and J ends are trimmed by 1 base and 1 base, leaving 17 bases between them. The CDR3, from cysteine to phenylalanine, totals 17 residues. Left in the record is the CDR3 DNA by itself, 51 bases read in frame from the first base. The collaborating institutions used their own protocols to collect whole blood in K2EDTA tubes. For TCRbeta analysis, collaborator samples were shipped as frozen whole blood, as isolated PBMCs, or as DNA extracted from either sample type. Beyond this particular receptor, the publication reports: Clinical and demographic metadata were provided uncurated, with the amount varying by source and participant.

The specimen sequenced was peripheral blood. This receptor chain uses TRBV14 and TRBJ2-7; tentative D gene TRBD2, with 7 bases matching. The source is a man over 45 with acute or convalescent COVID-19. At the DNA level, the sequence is TGTGCCAGCAGCCAAGGTGGAAGGGGGGGGTTTTCCTACGAGCAGTACTTC. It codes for CASSQGGRGGFSYEQYF.